The clone carrying this T cell receptor (beta chain) was seen many times. Antigen unknown. This record belongs to a study of T cells in Graves' hyperthyroidism and ophthalmopathy. Regions amplified from RNA transcripts were the TCR beta CDR3 regions. The TCR CDR3 first-round RT-PCR relied on the HTBI primer set. TCRdb re-called the multiplex PCR reads through MiXCR, storing one row per CDR3 protein. The sample has roughly 200,000 distinct CDR3 sequences; about 17% are singletons. Germline CDR1 is GTSNPN and CDR2 is SVGIG (reference sequence). The CDR3 is 13 amino acids. The junction had 11 bases not matched to a gene; V was cut back by 8 bases and J by 10 bases. Study-level points and caveats: Ophthalmopathy onset followed model prediction by a median roughly six months.

The receptor was isolated from a middle-aged man with Graves' hyperthyroidism. The rearrangement joins TRBV30 to TRBJ1-6; 7 bases agree with TRBD1. The sample comprised blood. CDR3 loop: CAAHRGGPSPLHF. In nucleotides, the CDR3 is TGTGCCGCCCACAGGGGCGGGCCATCACCCCTCCACTTT.